This T cell receptor beta chain was documented in a study of cytomegalovirus exposure and HLA in healthy donors. CDR3 length: 13 amino acids. CDR1 SNHLY and CDR2 FYNNEI come from the germline V gene. Trimming stripped 7 bases from V and 4 bases from J, with 13 bases between. It was with 60 Vbeta and 13 Jbeta primers that the PCR ran. Assay used: immunoSEQ multiplex PCR; TCRdb lists only in-frame clones, some missing. The repertoire holds some 110,000 clones, with over 75% as singletons. General study findings and limits: Another analysis was done later, and it associated around 15,000 TCR beta sequences with HLA alleles at 0.05 false discovery rate.

Concerning this clone: Its target is unknown.

V and J are TRBV2 and TRBJ1-1; D remains unclear. Sequenced material: PBMCs. This receptor was taken from a man between 25 and 39 years old in good health and CMV-seropositive. The CDR3 is CASTRGEGTEAFF. The CDR3 nucleotides read TGTGCCAGCACCCGGGGAGAGGGCACTGAAGCTTTCTTT.